Shown below are 13 T cell receptor beta chains from a single sample sequenced in a study of T cell responses to AZD1222 COVID-19 vaccine. Profiled with immunoSEQ multiplex PCR; TCRdb holds only in-frame clones, not every one. Among 55,000 to 70,000 clones listed, about three quarters were seen once. The material was peripheral blood, obtained on day 0 of AZD1222 vaccination. Receptor source: an adult in good health.

The chain links TRBV7-9 to TRBJ2-2; the match to TRBD2 covers 10 bases. Per germline, CDR1 SEHNR and CDR2 FQNEAQ (reference sequence). V shed 4 bases, J shed 3 bases, and the junction held 14 bases outside the gene matches. The CDR3 has 19 amino acids. CDR3 residues: CASSSHKFLAGADTGELFF. In DNA, the CDR3 is TGTGCCAGCAGCTCCCACAAATTTCTAGCGGGGGCGGACACCGGGGAGCTGTTTTTT. The full variable domain, completed using reference TRBV7-9 and TRBJ2-2, is DTGVSQNPRHKITKRGQNVTFRCDPISEHNRLYWYRQTLGQGPEFLTYFQNEAQLEKSRLLSDRFSAERPKGSFSTLEIQRTEQGDSAMYLCASSSHKFLAGADTGELFFGEGSRLTVL.

The chain recombines TRBV7-9 with TRBJ2-1; tentatively, D is TRBD1 (5 bases). Trimming removed 2 bases from V and 4 bases from J, with 9 bases in between. The CDR3 consists of 14 residues. Germline V gives CDR1 SEHNR, CDR2 FQNEAQ (reference sequence). The CDR3 here is CASSLPGSYNEQFF. The DNA of the CDR3 is TGTGCCAGCAGCTTACCAGGGTCTTACAATGAGCAGTTCTTC. Full variable domain (rest looked up from reference TRBV7-9 and TRBJ2-1): DTGVSQNPRHKITKRGQNVTFRCDPISEHNRLYWYRQTLGQGPEFLTYFQNEAQLEKSRLLSDRFSAERPKGSFSTLEIQRTEQGDSAMYLCASSLPGSYNEQFFGPGTRLTVL.

The rearrangement joins TRBV6-5 to TRBJ1-6; possible D gene TRBD1, 6 bases. CDR1 and CDR2 (germline): MNHEY, SVGAGI. The CDR3 totals 14 residues. V dropped 6 bases and J dropped 6 bases, with 12 bases sitting between them. Here the CDR3 DNA reads TGTGCCAGCAGAGAGGGGGTTTTTAATTCACCCCTCCACTTT. Amino acids: CASREGVFNSPLHF.

This clone was observed a handful of times. The chain recombines TRBV3-1 (or the pseudogene TRBV3-2) with TRBJ2-3, with 9 bases aligning to TRBD1. Germline V gene data show CDR1 as LGHDT and CDR2 as YNNKEL (reference sequence). Germline trimming cut 0 bases from V and 5 bases from J; bases unmatched to any gene: 6. The CDR3 consists of 16 residues. CDR3: CASSQDGTGIVDTQYF. The CDR3, as DNA: TGTGCCAGCAGCCAAGATGGGACAGGGATCGTAGATACGCAGTATTTT.

The V call is TRBV6-6, the J call TRBJ2-3; 8 bases align to TRBD1. Germline CDR1 reads MNHNY; CDR2 reads SVGAGI (reference sequence). CDR3 size: 15 residues. J gave up 1 base and V 6 bases, and 6 bases lay outside the gene matches. DNA of the CDR3: TGTGCCAGCAGGATAGGGACAGGCCGCACAGATACGCAGTATTTT. Translation: CASRIGTGRTDTQYF.

The V and J genes are TRBV29-1 and TRBJ1-5; D uncertain. This CDR3 region has 13 residues. Germline V CDR1 and CDR2: SQVTM, ANQGSEA. Trimming removed 1 base at V and 9 bases at J, with 13 bases between. The CDR3 nucleotides read TGCAGCGTTGAAGGGTCAGGCGAAGGGCCCCAGCATTTT. Translation gives CSVEGSGEGPQHF.

In its sample, this clone was seen once. The V and J genes are TRBV19 and TRBJ1-5; the D gene is possibly TRBD1 (5 bases). Germline V gene sequence: CDR1 LNHDA, CDR2 SQIVND (reference sequence). There are 15 residues in the CDR3. V was cut by 7 bases and J by 4 bases, with 17 bases left in between. CDR3 loop: CASKWSRDPNQPQHF. The CDR3 nucleotides are TGTGCCAGTAAGTGGTCCCGGGACCCAAATCAGCCCCAGCATTTT.

In this sample, this clone turned up once. This chain joins TRBV3-1 (or the pseudogene TRBV3-2) and TRBJ2-1; 8 bases map to TRBD2. Germline V CDR1 and CDR2: LGHDT, YNNKEL (reference sequence). The length of the CDR3 is 12 residues. V trimming: 4 bases; J trimming: 7 bases; junction bases outside the gene matches: 0. For the CDR3, the DNA is TGTGCCAGCAGCCCGGGGGGGAATGAGCAGTTCTTC. It translates to CASSPGGNEQFF.

V and J are TRBV30 and TRBJ2-3, with a tentative D call TRBD2 (6 bases). From germline, CDR1 is GTSNPN and CDR2 SVGIG (reference sequence). Trimming took off 0 bases at V and 4 bases at J, with 17 bases between the two ends. This CDR3 is built from 16 residues. CDR3 nucleotide sequence: TGTGCCTGGAGTGTAGGGCTAGGAGGGACCTCAGATACGCAGTATTTT. This gives the protein CAWSVGLGGTSDTQYF. The full variable domain, rest sourced from reference TRBV30 and TRBJ2-3, is SQTIHQWPATLVQPVGSPLSLECTVEGTSNPNLYWYRQAAGRGLQLLFYSVGIGQISSEVPQNLSASRPQDRQFILSSKKLLLSDSGFYLCAWSVGLGGTSDTQYFGPGTRLTVL.

The chain employs TRBV5-5 and TRBJ2-2; D may be TRBD2 (6 bases). The germline CDR1 and CDR2 sequences are SGHKS and YYEKEE (reference sequence). V shed 7 bases and J shed 4 bases, with 11 bases lying between them. The CDR3 runs to 13 residues. The CDR3 here is CASGGVGTGELFF. DNA of the CDR3: TGTGCCAGCGGCGGGGTTGGCACCGGGGAGCTGTTTTTT. Full variable domain (outside the CDR3, taken from reference TRBV5-5 and TRBJ2-2): DAGVTQSPTHLIKTRGQQVTLRCSPISGHKSVSWYQQVLGQGPQFIFQYYEKEERGRGNFPDRFSARQFPNYSSELNVNALLLGDSALYLCASGGVGTGELFFGEGSRLTVL.

The chain links TRBV3-1 (or the pseudogene TRBV3-2) to TRBJ2-2; D is perhaps TRBD1 (6 bases). Trimming cost V 2 bases and J 9 bases, with 7 bases left between them. CDR1 LGHDT and CDR2 YNNKEL come from the germline V gene (reference sequence). The CDR3 loop spans 12 amino acids. CDR3 sequence (DNA): TGTGCCAGCAGCCAAAGGGGGTGGGAGCTGTTTTTT. Its protein product is CASSQRGWELFF.

V is TRBV3-1 (or the pseudogene TRBV3-2) and J is TRBJ1-2; D might be TRBD1 (5 bases). This CDR3 is built from 14 residues. The ends were cut back, 0 bases at V and 3 bases at J, with 8 bases in the middle. Germline V gives CDR1 LGHDT, CDR2 YNNKEL (reference sequence). Here the CDR3 DNA reads TGTGCCAGCAGCCAAGAGGCCAGGGACTATGGCTACACCTTC. Protein: CASSQEARDYGYTF.

The chain employs TRBV19 and TRBJ1-5; 7 bases are shared with TRBD1. This CDR3 has 14 residues. The V and J ends lost 3 bases and 3 bases, in that order; junction bases with no gene match: 2. CDR1 LNHDA and CDR2 SQIVND come from the germline V gene (reference sequence). CDR3 region: CASSITGVNQPQHF. As DNA, the CDR3 is TGTGCCAGTAGTATCACAGGGGTCAATCAGCCCCAGCATTTT.